The present T cell receptor (beta chain) was sequenced within a study of shared clonotypes between healthy human individuals. Study-level points and caveats: Naive CD4 clonotypes overlapped across several donors at about 5.3%.

About this clone: Its target is not known. At the DNA level, this CDR3 is encoded by other sequences in the same sample as well.

Some clones are missing from TCRdb's copy, which holds only in-frame ones; the method was immunoSEQ multiplex PCR. The table shows fewer than 3 million clones, with 80% to 95% occurring only once. This CDR3 is built from 13 residues. The V gene lost 2 bases and the J gene lost 1 base, with 7 bases spanning the gap. CDR1 and CDR2 from the germline V gene are SGHRS and YFSETQ. The V gene is TRBV5-1, the J gene TRBJ2-7; D perhaps matches TRBD2 (5 bases). The sequencing sample was made of naive CD4+ T cells from PBMCs. Subset meaning: CD45RA+ positively selected. The sequence derives from a man between 18 and 29 years old in good health. Some clones in this sample may be carry-over from other donors' samples. The DNA of the CDR3 is TGCGCCAGCAGCTTTCGGGAATCCTACGAGCAGTACTTC. Its translation is CASSFRESYEQYF. Variable domain in full (rest from reference TRBV5-1 and TRBJ2-7): KAGVTQTPRYLIKTRGQQVTLSCSPISGHRSVSWYQQTPGQGLQFLFEYFSETQRNKGNFPGRFSGRQFSNSRSEMNVSTLELGDSALYLCASSFRESYEQYFGPGTRLTVT.